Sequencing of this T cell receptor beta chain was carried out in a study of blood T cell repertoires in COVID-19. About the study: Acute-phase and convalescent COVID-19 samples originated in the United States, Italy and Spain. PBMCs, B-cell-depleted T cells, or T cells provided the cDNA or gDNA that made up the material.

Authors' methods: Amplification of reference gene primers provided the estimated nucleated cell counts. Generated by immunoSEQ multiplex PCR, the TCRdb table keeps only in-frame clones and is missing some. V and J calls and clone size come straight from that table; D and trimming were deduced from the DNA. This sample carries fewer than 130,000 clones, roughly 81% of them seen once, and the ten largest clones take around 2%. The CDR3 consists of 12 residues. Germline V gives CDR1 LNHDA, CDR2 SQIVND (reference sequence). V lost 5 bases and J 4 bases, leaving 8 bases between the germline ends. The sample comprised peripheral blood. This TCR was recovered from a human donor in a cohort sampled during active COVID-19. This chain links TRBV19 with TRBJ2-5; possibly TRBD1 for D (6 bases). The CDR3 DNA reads TGTGCCAGTAGTGTCAGGGGAGAGACCCAGTACTTC. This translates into CASSVRGETQYF. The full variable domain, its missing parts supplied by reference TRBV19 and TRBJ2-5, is DGGITQSPKYLFRKEGQNVTLSCEQNLNHDAMYWYRQDPGQGLRLIYYSQIVNDFQKGDIAEGYSVSREKKESFPLTVTSAQKNPTAFYLCASSVRGETQYFGPGTRLLVL.